This TCR beta chain was recovered during a study of T cell repertoires in cytomegalovirus infection. Overall study context: CMV infection together with matching HLA type was indicated by public TCR beta signatures.

Germline assignment: CDR1 SGHVS and CDR2 FNYEAQ. The CDR3 has 13 amino acids. With 5 bases removed from V and 3 bases from J, the gap between germline ends came to 10 bases. Many counts were recorded for this clonotype. TCRdb re-analysed the reads in MiXCR, keeping a single row per CDR3 protein. The sample yields about 360,000 distinct CDR3 sequences, 18% seen once. The chain uses TRBV7-6 and TRBJ1-1; tentative D call: TRBD1 (5 bases). Sequenced sample: PBMCs. This TCR was recovered from a human donor in good health (CMV status not recorded). Some clones in this sample may be carry-over from other donors' samples. CDR3 nucleotide sequence: TGTGCCAGCAGCCAAACCAGGGACACTGAAGCTTTCTTT. Protein sequence: CASSQTRDTEAFF.